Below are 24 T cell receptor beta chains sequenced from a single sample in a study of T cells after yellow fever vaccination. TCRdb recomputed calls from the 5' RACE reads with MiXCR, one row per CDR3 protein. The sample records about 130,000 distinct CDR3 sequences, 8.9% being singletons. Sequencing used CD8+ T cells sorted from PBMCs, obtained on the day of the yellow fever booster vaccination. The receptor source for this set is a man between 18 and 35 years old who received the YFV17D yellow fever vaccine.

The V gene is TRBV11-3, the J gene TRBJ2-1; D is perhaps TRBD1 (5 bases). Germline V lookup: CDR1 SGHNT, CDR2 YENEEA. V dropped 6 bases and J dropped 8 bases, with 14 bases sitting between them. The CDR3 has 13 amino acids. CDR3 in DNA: TGTGCCAGCAGAGATGGCCAGGGTGATGAGCAGTTCTTC. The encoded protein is CASRDGQGDEQFF.

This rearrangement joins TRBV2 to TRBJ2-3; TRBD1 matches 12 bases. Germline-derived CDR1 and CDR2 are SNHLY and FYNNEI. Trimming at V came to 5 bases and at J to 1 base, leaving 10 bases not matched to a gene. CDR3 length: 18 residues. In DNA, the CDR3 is TGTGCCAGCAGTCCCGCCTGGGACAGGGGGCGAGGCACAGATACGCAGTATTTT. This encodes CASSPAWDRGRGTDTQYF. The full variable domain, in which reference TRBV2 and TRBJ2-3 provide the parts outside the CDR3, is EPEVTQTPSHQVTQMGQEVILRCVPISNHLYFYWYRQILGQKVEFLVSFYNNEISEKSEIFDDQFSVERPDGSNFTLKIRSTKLEDSAMYFCASSPAWDRGRGTDTQYFGPGTRLTVL.

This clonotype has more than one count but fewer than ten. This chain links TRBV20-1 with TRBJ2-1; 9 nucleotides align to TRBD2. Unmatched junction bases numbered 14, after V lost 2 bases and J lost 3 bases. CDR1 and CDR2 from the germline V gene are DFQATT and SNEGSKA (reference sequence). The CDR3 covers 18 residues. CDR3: CSARLNGRFSGGYNEQFF. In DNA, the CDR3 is TGCAGTGCTAGACTTAATGGTCGCTTTAGCGGGGGCTACAATGAGCAGTTCTTC.

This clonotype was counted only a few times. This CDR3 reads CASSQAGGAADTQYF. The CDR3 DNA follows: TGCGCCAGCAGCCAAGCCGGGGGGGCGGCAGATACGCAGTATTTT. J is TRBJ2-3 and V is TRBV4-1; 8 bases are shared with TRBD2. V shed 1 base, J shed 4 bases, and the junction held 4 bases outside the gene matches. The V gene's germline CDR1 is MGHRA and CDR2 YSYEKL. CDR3 length: 15 residues.

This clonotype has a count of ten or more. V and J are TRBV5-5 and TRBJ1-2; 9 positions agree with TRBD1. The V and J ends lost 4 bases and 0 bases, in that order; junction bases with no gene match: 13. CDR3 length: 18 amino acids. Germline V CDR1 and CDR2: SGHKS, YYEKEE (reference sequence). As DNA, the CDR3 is TGTGCCAGCAGCCTGATTGTCGACAGGGGGACTTCTAACTATGGCTACACCTTC. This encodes CASSLIVDRGTSNYGYTF.

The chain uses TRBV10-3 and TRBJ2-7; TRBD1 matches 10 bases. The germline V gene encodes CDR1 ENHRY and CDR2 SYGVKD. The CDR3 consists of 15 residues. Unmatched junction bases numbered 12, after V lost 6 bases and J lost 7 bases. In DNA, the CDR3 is TGTGCCATCAGGGGGGATCCGGGACAGGGGCCTGAGCAGTACTTC. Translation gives CAIRGDPGQGPEQYF.

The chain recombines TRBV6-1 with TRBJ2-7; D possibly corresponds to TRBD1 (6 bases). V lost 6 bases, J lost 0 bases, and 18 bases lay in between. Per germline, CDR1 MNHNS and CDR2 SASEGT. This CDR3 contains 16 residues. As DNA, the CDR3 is TGTGCCAGCAGGGGGGCCTTTGGGAGTGACTCCTACGAGCAGTACTTC. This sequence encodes CASRGAFGSDSYEQYF.

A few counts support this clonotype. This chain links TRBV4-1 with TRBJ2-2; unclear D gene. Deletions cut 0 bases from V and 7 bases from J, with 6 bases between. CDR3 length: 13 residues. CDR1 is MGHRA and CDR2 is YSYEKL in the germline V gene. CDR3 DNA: TGCGCCAGCAGCCAAGAGAAGGGCGGGGAGCTGTTTTTT. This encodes CASSQEKGGELFF.

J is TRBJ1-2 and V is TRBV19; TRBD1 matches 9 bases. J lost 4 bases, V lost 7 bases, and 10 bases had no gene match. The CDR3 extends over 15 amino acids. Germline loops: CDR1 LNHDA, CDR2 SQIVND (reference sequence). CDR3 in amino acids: CASTTSGTGIYGYTF. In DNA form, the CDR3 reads TGTGCCAGTACCACATCCGGGACAGGGATCTATGGCTACACCTTC.

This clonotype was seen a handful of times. The CDR3 sequence is CASSPRGASRVARRYEQYF. The CDR3 DNA sequence: TGTGCCAGCAGTCCCCGAGGGGCCAGTCGAGTAGCCCGACGCTACGAGCAGTACTTC. The chain recombines TRBV7-9 with TRBJ2-7; D might be TRBD1 or TRBD2, each matching 5 bases. The CDR3 extends over 19 amino acids. V gave up 6 bases and J gave up 3 bases, with 30 bases separating them. The germline CDR1 and CDR2 sequences are SEHNR and FQNEAQ (reference sequence).

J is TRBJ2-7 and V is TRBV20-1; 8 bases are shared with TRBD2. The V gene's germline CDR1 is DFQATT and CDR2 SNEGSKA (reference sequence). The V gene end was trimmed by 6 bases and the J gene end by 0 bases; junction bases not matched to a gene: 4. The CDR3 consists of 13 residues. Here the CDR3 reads CSAGAGDSYEQYF. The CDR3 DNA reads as TGCAGTGCCGGAGCGGGGGACTCCTACGAGCAGTACTTC.

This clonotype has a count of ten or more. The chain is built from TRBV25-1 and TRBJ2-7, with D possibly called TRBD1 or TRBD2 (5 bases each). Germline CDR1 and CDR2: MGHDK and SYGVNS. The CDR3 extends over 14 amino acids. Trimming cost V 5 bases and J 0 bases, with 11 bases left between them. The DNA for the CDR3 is TGTGCCAGCAGTAGATGGGGGAGCTCCTACGAGCAGTACTTC. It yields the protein CASSRWGSSYEQYF.

CDR3 loop: CSARAAGGETQYF. The CDR3 DNA sequence: TGCAGTGCTAGGGCGGCAGGGGGAGAGACCCAGTACTTC. V is TRBV20-1 and J is TRBJ2-5; the match to TRBD1 covers 7 bases. The V and J ends lost 3 bases and 4 bases, in that order; junction bases with no gene match: 5. The germline CDR1 and CDR2 sequences are DFQATT and SNEGSKA (reference sequence). The CDR3 extends over 13 amino acids.

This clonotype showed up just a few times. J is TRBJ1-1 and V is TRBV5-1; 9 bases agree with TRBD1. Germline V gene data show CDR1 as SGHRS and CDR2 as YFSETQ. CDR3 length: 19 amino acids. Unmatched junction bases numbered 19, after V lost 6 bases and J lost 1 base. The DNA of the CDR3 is TGCGCCAGCACCCCCGGGCCGGGACAGGGTTACCTTTCGAACACTGAAGCTTTCTTT. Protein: CASTPGPGQGYLSNTEAFF. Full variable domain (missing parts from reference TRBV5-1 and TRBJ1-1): KAGVTQTPRYLIKTRGQQVTLSCSPISGHRSVSWYQQTPGQGLQFLFEYFSETQRNKGNFPGRFSGRQFSNSRSEMNVSTLELGDSALYLCASTPGPGQGYLSNTEAFFGQGTRLTVV.

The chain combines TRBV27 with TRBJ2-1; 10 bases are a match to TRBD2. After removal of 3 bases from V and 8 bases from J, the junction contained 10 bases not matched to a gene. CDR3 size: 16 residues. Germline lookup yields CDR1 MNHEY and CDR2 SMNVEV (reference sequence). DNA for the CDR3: TGTGCCAGCAGTTTCCTCCCCCAGCGGGGGGGCCATGAGCAGTTCTTC. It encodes CASSFLPQRGGHEQFF.

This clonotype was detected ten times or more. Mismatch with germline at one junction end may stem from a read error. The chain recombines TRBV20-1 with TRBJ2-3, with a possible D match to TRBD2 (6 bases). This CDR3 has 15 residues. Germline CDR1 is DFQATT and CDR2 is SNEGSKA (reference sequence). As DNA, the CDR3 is TGCAGTGCCAGAGACCTAGCGAGGGCCACAGATACGCAGTATTTT. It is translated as CSARDLARATDTQYF.

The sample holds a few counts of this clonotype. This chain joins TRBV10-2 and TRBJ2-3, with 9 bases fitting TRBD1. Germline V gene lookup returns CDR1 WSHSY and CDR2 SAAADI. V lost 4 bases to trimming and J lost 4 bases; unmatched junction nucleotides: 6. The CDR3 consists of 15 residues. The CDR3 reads CASSGLQGAADTQYF. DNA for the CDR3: TGCGCCAGCAGTGGGTTACAGGGGGCTGCAGATACGCAGTATTTT.

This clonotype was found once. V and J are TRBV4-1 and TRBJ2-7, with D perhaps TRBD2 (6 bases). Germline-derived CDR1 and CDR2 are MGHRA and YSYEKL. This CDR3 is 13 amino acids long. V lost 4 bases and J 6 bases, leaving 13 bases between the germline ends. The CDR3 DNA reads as TGCGCCAGCAGCCGGGACTCAAGATCCGAGCAGTACTTC. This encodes CASSRDSRSEQYF.

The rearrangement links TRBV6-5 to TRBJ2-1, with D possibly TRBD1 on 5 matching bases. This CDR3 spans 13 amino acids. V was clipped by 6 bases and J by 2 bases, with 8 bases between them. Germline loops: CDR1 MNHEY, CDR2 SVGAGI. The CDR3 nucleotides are TGTGCCAGCAGCGGACAACCCTACAATGAGCAGTTCTTC. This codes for CASSGQPYNEQFF.

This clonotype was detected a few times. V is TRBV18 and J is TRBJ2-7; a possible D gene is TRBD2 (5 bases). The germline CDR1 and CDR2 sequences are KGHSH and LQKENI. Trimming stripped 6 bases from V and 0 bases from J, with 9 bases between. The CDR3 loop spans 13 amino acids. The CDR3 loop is CASSPTNSYEQYF. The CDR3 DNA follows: TGTGCCAGCTCGCCGACTAACTCCTACGAGCAGTACTTC.

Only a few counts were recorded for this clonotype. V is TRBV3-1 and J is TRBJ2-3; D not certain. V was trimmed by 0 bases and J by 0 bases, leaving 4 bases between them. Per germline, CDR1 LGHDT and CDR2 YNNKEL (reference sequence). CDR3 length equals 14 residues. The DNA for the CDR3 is TGTGCCAGCAGCCAAGAGATAAGCACAGATACGCAGTATTTT. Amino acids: CASSQEISTDTQYF.

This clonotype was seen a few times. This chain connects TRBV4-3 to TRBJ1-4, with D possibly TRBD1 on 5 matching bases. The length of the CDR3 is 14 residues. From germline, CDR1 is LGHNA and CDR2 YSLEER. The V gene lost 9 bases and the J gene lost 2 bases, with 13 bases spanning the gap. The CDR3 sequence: CASRRGVTNEKLFF. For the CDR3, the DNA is TGCGCCAGTCGGCGGGGGGTGACTAATGAAAAACTGTTTTTT.

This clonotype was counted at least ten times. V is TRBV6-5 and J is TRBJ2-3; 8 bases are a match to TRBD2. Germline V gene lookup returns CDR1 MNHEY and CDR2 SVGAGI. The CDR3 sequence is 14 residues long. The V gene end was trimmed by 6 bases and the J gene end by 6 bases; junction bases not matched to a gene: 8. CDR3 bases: TGTGCCAGCAGCCGTCTCGGGGGGGCGGATACGCAGTATTTT. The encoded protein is CASSRLGGADTQYF.

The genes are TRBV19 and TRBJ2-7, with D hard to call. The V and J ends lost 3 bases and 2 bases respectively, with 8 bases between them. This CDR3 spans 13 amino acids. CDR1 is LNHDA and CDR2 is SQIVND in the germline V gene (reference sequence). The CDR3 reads CASSIGPTYEQYF. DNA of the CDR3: TGTGCCAGTAGTATTGGCCCGACCTACGAGCAGTACTTC. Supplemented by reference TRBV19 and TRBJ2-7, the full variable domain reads DGGITQSPKYLFRKEGQNVTLSCEQNLNHDAMYWYRQDPGQGLRLIYYSQIVNDFQKGDIAEGYSVSREKKESFPLTVTSAQKNPTAFYLCASSIGPTYEQYFGPGTRLTVT.